This T cell receptor (beta chain) was sequenced during a study of shared clonotypes between healthy human individuals. Whole-study findings and limits: Generally, naive subsets (rather than memory subsets) showed larger estimated richness.

The investigators split CD4+ cells into a CD45RA+ naive subset and a CD45RA-negative memory subset. Using immunoSEQ multiplex PCR, the repertoire was profiled, and TCRdb retains in-frame clones only, with some absent. The table records 1,100,000 or so clones, about four fifths of them present only once. J was trimmed by 1 base and V by 0 bases; bases with no gene match: 5. The length of the CDR3 is 18 residues. Germline assignment: CDR1 KGHSH and CDR2 LQKENI. This clone was seen once. What it recognizes is unknown. What was sequenced was memory CD4+ T cells from PBMCs. The sample's subset: CD45RA-negative fraction. The rearrangement joins TRBV18 to TRBJ2-5, with 13 bases matching TRBD2. The receptor's source is a young man in good health. Some clones in this sample may be carry-over from other donors' samples. The CDR3 protein is CASSPPTGTSGVQETQYF. The CDR3 DNA sequence: TGTGCCAGCTCACCACCGACGGGGACTAGCGGGGTCCAAGAGACCCAGTACTTC.